Each of the 20 T cell receptor beta chains below was sequenced from the same sample in a study of T cell repertoires in cytomegalovirus infection. Antigens of these TCRs are unknown. TCRdb reprocessed the reads via MiXCR and lists one record per CDR3 protein. The table includes under 850,000 distinct CDR3 sequences, 33% detected once. Sequencing was performed on cultured PBMCs, taken from culture after CMV antigen stimulation. Receptors originate from a human donor in good health (CMV status not recorded). Some clones in this sample may be carry-over from other donors' samples.

The gene calls are TRBV7-2 and TRBJ2-1; D gene unclear. This CDR3 spans 14 amino acids. Trimming removed 2 bases from V and 9 bases from J, with 14 bases in between. Germline assignment: CDR1 SGHTA and CDR2 FQGNSA. This CDR3 reads CASSLMVEGGEQFF. In DNA form, the CDR3 reads TGTGCCAGCAGCTTAATGGTTGAAGGCGGTGAGCAGTTCTTC.

This clonotype occurred a few times. The genes are TRBV6-1 and TRBJ2-7; tentatively, D is TRBD1 (6 bases). Germline lookup yields CDR1 MNHNS and CDR2 SASEGT. CDR3 size: 16 residues. Trimming left V 3 bases short and J 7 bases short, with 22 bases between. The CDR3 coding sequence is TGTGCCAGCAGTGAGGACCTCAGGGGACGGCCGTGGGAGCAGTACTTC. It translates to CASSEDLRGRPWEQYF.

V is TRBV20-1 and J is TRBJ2-3; D might be TRBD1 or TRBD2, each matching 5 bases. The CDR3 sequence is 16 residues long. The germline V gene has CDR1 DFQATT and CDR2 SNEGSKA (reference sequence). The V end was cut by 3 bases, the J end by 2 bases, with 18 bases between. CDR3 DNA sequence: TGCAGTGCTAGTGGAGCCCCGGGACGGACCACAGATACGCAGTATTTT. Its translation: CSASGAPGRTTDTQYF.

This rearrangement joins TRBV7-9 to TRBJ1-2, with TRBD1 matching over 9 bases. The V gene's germline CDR1 is SEHNR and CDR2 FQNEAQ (reference sequence). V lost 5 bases, J lost 8 bases, and 9 bases stayed unmatched. The CDR3 runs to 14 residues. DNA for the CDR3: TGTGCCAGCAGCGTCACAGGGGGCGCGGGCGGCTACACCTTC. Translating gives CASSVTGGAGGYTF.

The chain has TRBV5-1 and TRBJ1-1; no definite D call. The CDR3 has 15 residues. V lost 0 bases and J 0 bases, leaving 9 bases between the germline ends. Germline V gene data show CDR1 as SGHRS and CDR2 as YFSETQ. The CDR3 nucleotides are TGCGCCAGCAGCTTGGGAGCACTAATGAACACTGAAGCTTTCTTT. This gives the protein CASSLGALMNTEAFF.

The chain carries TRBV29-1 and TRBJ2-1; possibly TRBD1 for D (5 bases). The CDR3 covers 14 residues. Deletions cut 5 bases from V and 9 bases from J, with 20 bases between. Germline lookup yields CDR1 SQVTM and CDR2 ANQGSEA. The CDR3 region is CSVPKQDFLGEQFF. CDR3 sequence (DNA): TGCAGCGTTCCGAAACAGGATTTCCTGGGTGAGCAGTTCTTC.

This clonotype was detected only a few times. The V call is TRBV5-1, the J call TRBJ2-1; 8 bases align to TRBD2. The CDR3 sequence is 16 residues long. Germline-derived CDR1 and CDR2 are SGHRS and YFSETQ. The V segment lost 4 bases and the J segment 0 bases; nucleotides outside the gene matches: 6. CDR3 sequence (DNA): TGCGCCAGCAGCGAGACTAGCGACAGCTCCTACAATGAGCAGTTCTTC. This codes for CASSETSDSSYNEQFF.

The chain couples TRBV20-1 to TRBJ2-5; a weak D match, TRBD1 (5 bases). CDR1 is DFQATT, CDR2 SNEGSKA, per germline (reference sequence). V dropped 0 bases and J dropped 1 base, with 12 bases sitting between them. This CDR3 has 15 residues. CDR3 protein: CSARDPRAFQETQYF. In DNA form, the CDR3 reads TGCAGTGCTAGAGATCCCAGGGCGTTCCAAGAGACCCAGTACTTC.

The rearrangement uses TRBV29-1 and TRBJ1-1; D remains ambiguous. CDR1 is SQVTM, CDR2 ANQGSEA, per germline. V was pared by 0 bases and J by 7 bases, with 6 bases between. CDR3 length: 11 amino acids. The CDR3 nucleotides are TGCAGCGTTGAAGACGCTCTTGAAGCTTTCTTT. Protein sequence: CSVEDALEAFF.

V is TRBV7-9 and J is TRBJ1-1; D gene uncertain. The CDR3 is made up of 14 amino acids. V was pared by 5 bases and J by 4 bases, with 14 bases between. Germline CDR1 and CDR2: SEHNR and FQNEAQ (reference sequence). CDR3 DNA: TGTGCCAGCAGCCAAGATGGAAAAGGCACTGAAGCTTTCTTT. This sequence encodes CASSQDGKGTEAFF.

The chain employs TRBV28 and TRBJ2-7; D is possibly TRBD1 or TRBD2 (5 bases each). Germline CDR1 reads MDHEN; CDR2 reads SYDVKM. The germline V and J ends were trimmed by 5 bases and 6 bases, with 20 bases remaining between them. There are 15 residues in the CDR3. Here the CDR3 DNA reads TGTGCCAGCAGTCTCCCGGCCGCTGGGGGATTCGAGCAGTACTTC. It specifies CASSLPAAGGFEQYF.

This clonotype was seen a single time. V usage is TRBV5-1 and J usage is TRBJ2-3, with TRBD2 identical over 9 bases. CDR3 length: 16 residues. With 2 bases clipped from V and 1 base from J, the junction kept 5 bases outside the gene matches. Germline V lookup: CDR1 SGHRS, CDR2 YFSETQ. CDR3 sequence: CASSFRPSGGTDTQYF. As DNA, the CDR3 is TGCGCCAGCAGCTTCAGACCTAGCGGGGGCACAGATACGCAGTATTTT. Full variable domain (rest looked up from reference TRBV5-1 and TRBJ2-3): KAGVTQTPRYLIKTRGQQVTLSCSPISGHRSVSWYQQTPGQGLQFLFEYFSETQRNKGNFPGRFSGRQFSNSRSEMNVSTLELGDSALYLCASSFRPSGGTDTQYFGPGTRLTVL.

The sample holds many counts of this clonotype. This rearrangement joins TRBV7-2 to TRBJ1-5, with D uncertain. Trimming stripped 1 base from V and 5 bases from J, with 6 bases between. Germline V lookup: CDR1 SGHTA, CDR2 FQGNSA. This CDR3 spans 13 amino acids. Here the CDR3 DNA reads TGTGCCAGCAGCTTAGAAAGACATCAGCCCCAGCATTTT. Amino acids: CASSLERHQPQHF.

This sequence joins TRBV7-2 and TRBJ2-7; 9 nucleotides agree with TRBD1. Germline V gene data show CDR1 as SGHTA and CDR2 as FQGNSA. CDR3 length: 14 residues. Trimming removed 7 bases from V and 3 bases from J; junction bases left unmatched: 7. The CDR3 sequence: CASTRGTGNYEQYF. Here the CDR3 DNA reads TGTGCCAGCACCCGTGGGACAGGGAACTACGAGCAGTACTTC. Full variable domain (missing parts from reference TRBV7-2 and TRBJ2-7): GAGVSQSPSNKVTEKGKDVELRCDPISGHTALYWYRQSLGQGLEFLIYFQGNSAPDKSGLPSDRFSAERTGGSVSTLTIQRTQQEDSAVYLCASTRGTGNYEQYFGPGTRLTVT.

The rearrangement joins TRBV18 to TRBJ2-3, with D perhaps TRBD2 (7 bases). Germline assignment: CDR1 KGHSH and CDR2 LQKENI. The CDR3 contains 17 residues. With 2 bases removed from V and 3 bases from J, the gap between germline ends came to 18 bases. Here the CDR3 DNA reads TGTGCCAGCTCACCAACGCGGGGGCAGGGTGGAACAGATACGCAGTATTTT. Its translation is CASSPTRGQGGTDTQYF.

This chain links TRBV14 with TRBJ1-1; D not resolved. This CDR3 comprises 16 residues. V was shortened by 4 bases and J by 1 base, with 16 bases between the two germline ends. In germline, CDR1 is SGHDN, CDR2 FVKESK. DNA for the CDR3: TGTGCCAGCAGCCCCCTATATCGAAGCTCGAACACTGAAGCTTTCTTT. Residues: CASSPLYRSSNTEAFF.

The chain recombines TRBV4-3 with TRBJ2-4, with a weak D call TRBD2 (5 bases). V was clipped by 1 base and J by 7 bases, with 8 bases between them. Germline V CDR1 and CDR2: LGHNA, YSLEER. The CDR3 is 13 amino acids. CDR3 residues: CASSQGRGNIQYF. CDR3 DNA: TGCGCCAGCAGCCAAGGAAGAGGGAACATTCAGTACTTC.

The sample holds a few counts of this clonotype. The V call is TRBV20-1, the J call TRBJ2-1; 12 bases fit TRBD2. The CDR3 extends over 18 amino acids. V trimming: 7 bases; J trimming: 1 base; junction bases outside the gene matches: 14. Looked up from germline, CDR1 is DFQATT and CDR2 is SNEGSKA (reference sequence). Written as DNA, the CDR3 is TGCAGTGGCAGAGGACTAGCGGGATCTACGGGTTCCTACAATGAGCAGTTCTTC. This codes for CSGRGLAGSTGSYNEQFF.

Worth noting for this clonotype: The junction departs from germline at one end; a sequencing error may be responsible. This chain joins TRBV12-3 or TRBV12-4 and TRBJ1-4; a weak D match, TRBD1 (6 bases). The CDR3 extends over 14 amino acids. CDR3 in DNA: TGTGCCGGCAGTGATACCGGGACATATGAAAAACTGTTTTTT. Residues: CAGSDTGTYEKLFF.

The chain joins TRBV29-1 to TRBJ1-4, with D perhaps matching TRBD1 (5 bases). The CDR3 is made up of 12 amino acids. Per germline, CDR1 SQVTM and CDR2 ANQGSEA. Between the trimmed V and J ends, which lost 4 bases and 11 bases, there was a span of 14 bases. For the CDR3, the DNA is TGCAGCGTTGGTGATCAGGGTGACAAACTGTTTTTT. As protein: CSVGDQGDKLFF.